Listed below are T cell receptor beta chains from one sample, sequenced in a study of shared clonotypes between healthy human individuals. Profiled with immunoSEQ multiplex PCR; TCRdb holds only in-frame clones, not every one. Of about 2 million clones in the sample, about 95% were seen once. Sequenced input: naive CD8+ T cells sorted from blood. These receptors came from a young man in good health. Both conserved end residues are part of each CDR3.

j_call cdr3_length v_call cdr3_aa
TRBJ1-5 17 TRBV9 CASSVSETGGWNQPQHF
TRBJ2-6 16 TRBV5-3 CARSSCGGPGANVLTF
TRBJ2-2 15 TRBV7-6 CASSPLLEYTGELFF
TRBJ2-2 15 TRBV7-7 CASSLVGKNTGELFF
TRBJ2-1 11 TRBV6-5 CASSTGAEQFF
TRBJ2-5 14 TRBV7-3 CASSSTGLGETQYF
TRBJ2-7 14 TRBV27 CASSQGLAGGEQYF
TRBJ2-7 14 TRBV7-5 CARSFAGPAYEQYF
TRBJ2-7 13 TRBV7-2 CASSLNRGYEQYF
TRBJ2-2 16 TRBV2 CASSWEEGGNTGELFF
TRBJ2-5 15 TRBV7-8 CASSTWGASEETQYF
TRBJ2-1 14 TRBV2 CASSEGWTYNEQFF
TRBJ1-1 13 TRBV5-4 CASSLPGWTEAFF
TRBJ1-4 11 TRBV19 CASVRGVELFF